Detailed here is one TCR beta chain. No cognate antigen has been identified for it. Base qualities are missing; no much larger clone stands one base away. This specimen belongs to a study of control samples from healthy donors and cancer patients (TCRdb year 2020). The library was produced with the immunoSEQ multiplex PCR assay. TCRdb re-hosts the immuneACCESS table, in-frame sequences only. Its copies lack some clones; in the studies checked, an unresolved V gene accounts for under half of them, and the cause for the rest is not known. Within this sample are 130,000 or so clones, with roughly 88% of them counted one time only. The top ten constitute roughly 3.2% of the sample. Including cysteine and phenylalanine, the CDR3 has 11 amino acids. Only CDR3 DNA remains: 33 bases, in frame from the first base. According to the germline V gene, CDR1 reads SQVTM and CDR2 reads ANQGSEA. V is shortened by 7 bases, J by 9 bases, and the region joining them spans 13 bases.

This TCR derives from a man aged 45 to 65 in good health. Sequencing input: blood. This sequence uses TRBV29-1 and TRBJ2-1; TRBD2 is perhaps the D gene, given 6 matching bases. At the DNA level, the sequence is TGCAGCGCGCGACTGGGGGGTGAGCAGTTCTTC. The encoded protein is CSARLGGEQFF.